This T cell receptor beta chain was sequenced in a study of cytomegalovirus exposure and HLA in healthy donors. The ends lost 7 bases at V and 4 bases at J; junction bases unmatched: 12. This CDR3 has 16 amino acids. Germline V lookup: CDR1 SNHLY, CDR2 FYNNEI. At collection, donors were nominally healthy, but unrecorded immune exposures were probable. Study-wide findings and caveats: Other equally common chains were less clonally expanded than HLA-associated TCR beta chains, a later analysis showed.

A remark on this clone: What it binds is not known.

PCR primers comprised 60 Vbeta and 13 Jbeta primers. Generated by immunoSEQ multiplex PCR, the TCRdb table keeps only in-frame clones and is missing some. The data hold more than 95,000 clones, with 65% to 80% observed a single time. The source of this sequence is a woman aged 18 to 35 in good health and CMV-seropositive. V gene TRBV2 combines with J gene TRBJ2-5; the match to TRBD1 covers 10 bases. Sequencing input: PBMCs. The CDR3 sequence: CASTRDRGIYRETQYF. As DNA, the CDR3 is TGTGCCAGCACTAGGGACAGGGGTATTTACCGAGAGACCCAGTACTTC.